This is a list of T cell receptor beta chains from one sample in a study of T cell responses to AZD1222 COVID-19 vaccine. Method: immunoSEQ multiplex PCR; TCRdb's copy keeps in-frame clones and lacks some. The sample lists 95,000 to 150,000 clones; roughly 90% were seen once. Sample: peripheral blood, taken on day 0 of AZD1222 vaccination. The receptors derive from an adult in good health. The CDR3 runs from the conserved cysteine through the conserved F or W. A D gene is named only where the DNA matches it firmly. Part of the rows lack a size; the others show once, few, many or a class for expanded clones.

CDR3nt,CDR3aa,len,v_gene,d_gene,j_gene,abundance
TGTGCCAGCAGCCAATATAGCGGTTCCTACGAGCAGTACTTC,CASSQYSGSYEQYF,14,TRBV14,.,TRBJ2-7,many
TGCGCCAGCAGCTTGGTGGGTGCAGGGGGGAAGGAGGATACGCAGTATTTT,CASSLVGAGGKEDTQYF,17,TRBV5-1,.,TRBJ2-3,.
TGTGCCAGCCGACGGGGAGGAGGGACCGGGGAGCTGTTTTTT,CASRRGGGTGELFF,14,TRBV25-1,.,TRBJ2-2,.
TGTGCCAGCTCACCACTCCCCCGACAGGGAAGGCGTGACACCATATATTTT,CASSPLPRQGRRDTIYF,17,TRBV18,TRBD1,TRBJ1-3,.
TGTGCCAGCAGCCAAGGATCCTGGGGTGTTTGGACTGAAGCTTTCTTT,CASSQGSWGVWTEAFF,16,TRBV3-1/TRBV3-2,.,TRBJ1-1,.
TGTGCCAGCAGTATGGTAGGGAATGAGCAGTTCTTC,CASSMVGNEQFF,12,TRBV12-3/TRBV12-4,.,TRBJ2-1,once
TGTGCCAGCAGCCAAGACACAGGGGGCTCGAGCTACACCTTC,CASSQDTGGSSYTF,14,TRBV4-2,TRBD1,TRBJ1-2,.
TGTGCCAGCAGCTTAGGGGGGGGCGACGAGCAGTACTTC,CASSLGGGDEQYF,13,TRBV7-2,.,TRBJ2-7,.
TGTGCCAGCAGGCCGACTAGCGGGGGCATCTACGAGCAGTACTTC,CASRPTSGGIYEQYF,15,TRBV28,TRBD2,TRBJ2-7,once
TGTGCCAGCAGTGAGGCGACAGGATTTAATGAAAAACTGTTTTTT,CASSEATGFNEKLFF,15,TRBV25-1,.,TRBJ1-4,.
TGTGCCAGCTCACCACGCCTAGCAAACACCGGGGAGCTGTTTTTT,CASSPRLANTGELFF,15,TRBV18,.,TRBJ2-2,.
TGTGCCAGTAGTATACAGGGGAACACTGAAGCTTTCTTT,CASSIQGNTEAFF,13,TRBV19,.,TRBJ1-1,once
TGTGCCAGCAGCCTCCTCAAGGGCCAGCCCCAGCATTTT,CASSLLKGQPQHF,13,TRBV28,.,TRBJ1-5,.
TGTGCCAGCAGCTTATTAGATTTTGGCTACACCTTC,CASSLLDFGYTF,12,TRBV5-8,.,TRBJ1-2,.
TGTGCCAGCAGCGGGGCGGGGGCGAGTTCTGGGGCCAACGTCCTGACTTTC,CASSGAGASSGANVLTF,17,TRBV5-4,.,TRBJ2-6,.
TGTGCCAGCACCTTGGGTAATTCACCCCTCCACTTT,CASTLGNSPLHF,12,TRBV5-6,.,TRBJ1-6,.
TGTGCCACCCAGGGGGCGAATCAGCCCCAGCATTTT,CATQGANQPQHF,12,TRBV2,TRBD1,TRBJ1-5,.
TGTGCCAGCAGCGAGAGGACAGGTTCGGGCAATCAGCCCCAGCATTTT,CASSERTGSGNQPQHF,16,TRBV2,TRBD1,TRBJ1-5,.
TGTGCCAGTAGTATTCCAGGGGGCGTAAACGAAAAACTGTTTTTT,CASSIPGGVNEKLFF,15,TRBV19,TRBD1,TRBJ1-4,.
TGCGCCAGCAGCTCGACAGGGAACCAGTATGGCTACACCTTC,CASSSTGNQYGYTF,14,TRBV5-1,TRBD1,TRBJ1-2,.
TGTGCCAGCAGTATAACGGACAACTCCTACGAGCAGTACTTC,CASSITDNSYEQYF,14,TRBV28,.,TRBJ2-7,.
TGTGCCACCCCCCCGACAGGGACTGGGGAGCTGTTTTTT,CATPPTGTGELFF,13,TRBV6-5,.,TRBJ2-2,once
TGTGCCTGGAGGACAGGGTGGTATGGCTACACCTTC,CAWRTGWYGYTF,12,TRBV30,TRBD1,TRBJ1-2,.
TGTGCCAGCAGCCAGAGGGCGGGGGGGCTCTATGGCTACACCTTC,CASSQRAGGLYGYTF,15,TRBV3-1/TRBV3-2,.,TRBJ1-2,.
TGTGCCTGGAGAGAGTGGGCTAGCCCGGGAGGTGAGCAGTTCTTC,CAWREWASPGGEQFF,15,TRBV30,TRBD2,TRBJ2-1,.
TGTGCCAGCAGCTTTGGCCGTCCAGGGGAAGCTTTCTTT,CASSFGRPGEAFF,13,TRBV5-6,.,TRBJ1-1,.
TGTGCCAGCGGTGGGGGGAACACTGAAGCTTTCTTT,CASGGGNTEAFF,12,TRBV28,.,TRBJ1-1,few
TGTGCCAGCAGTGAAGCGAAGGGGGGCCCCTACAATGAGCAGTTCTTC,CASSEAKGGPYNEQFF,16,TRBV6-1,.,TRBJ2-1,.
TGCGCCAGCAGCTGGGACAGAGCTGGGGCCAACGTCCTGACTTTC,CASSWDRAGANVLTF,15,TRBV5-1,TRBD1,TRBJ2-6,.
TGTGCCAGCAGCAATCCGGGACTAGCGGGCAATGAGCAGTTCTTC,CASSNPGLAGNEQFF,15,TRBV7-9,TRBD2,TRBJ2-1,.
TGTGCCAGCAGTGTCGACGCTCTCGTTGGCACCGGGGAGCTGTTTTTT,CASSVDALVGTGELFF,16,TRBV2,.,TRBJ2-2,.
TGTGCCAGTAGTATAGATCGACTAGCGGGGATCACCGGGGAGCTGTTTTTT,CASSIDRLAGITGELFF,17,TRBV19,TRBD2,TRBJ2-2,.
TGCAGTGCTAGTATGGGGGTTAGCAATCAGCCCCAGCATTTT,CSASMGVSNQPQHF,14,TRBV20-1,.,TRBJ1-5,.
TGTGCCTCAGAGAGTTCCACCTCCTACGAGCAGTACTTC,CASESSTSYEQYF,13,TRBV28,.,TRBJ2-7,few
TGTGCCAGTAGTATAGGAGGTGGTAGGGACATTCAGTACTTC,CASSIGGGRDIQYF,14,TRBV19,.,TRBJ2-4,once
TGTGCCACCAGTGATGTAGACACCGGGGAGCTGTTTTTT,CATSDVDTGELFF,13,TRBV24-1,.,TRBJ2-2,.
TGTGCCAGCAGTTTATCGCCCACAGGGACAACTAATGAAAAACTGTTTTTT,CASSLSPTGTTNEKLFF,17,TRBV28,.,TRBJ1-4,.
TGTGCCAGCAGTAGGACAGGGTCTTACGAAAAACTGTTTTTT,CASSRTGSYEKLFF,14,TRBV2,TRBD1,TRBJ1-4,.
TGTGCCAGCTCACCACCAGGGGGCGGGAACGAGCAGTACTTC,CASSPPGGGNEQYF,14,TRBV18,.,TRBJ2-7,.
TGTGCCAGCACCGGGGGTTCCGGTCAGCCCCAGCATTTT,CASTGGSGQPQHF,13,TRBV12-3/TRBV12-4,.,TRBJ1-5,.
TGTGCCAGCAGCCAAGGCAGTTATCAGCCCCAGCATTTT,CASSQGSYQPQHF,13,TRBV3-1/TRBV3-2,.,TRBJ1-5,.
TGTGCCAGCAGCGTAGGTTCTGGGGCCAACGTCCTGACTTTC,CASSVGSGANVLTF,14,TRBV9,.,TRBJ2-6,.
TGTGCCAGCAGCTCGGACAAGAACACTGAAGCTTTCTTT,CASSSDKNTEAFF,13,TRBV11-2,.,TRBJ1-1,.
TGTGCCAGCAGCGTAGGCGGCGTAGAGACCCAGTACTTC,CASSVGGVETQYF,13,TRBV9,.,TRBJ2-5,.
TGTGCCAGCAGTTACTCCGGACAGAGATACTATGGCTACACCTTC,CASSYSGQRYYGYTF,15,TRBV6-2/TRBV6-3,.,TRBJ1-2,.
TGTGCCTGGAGTCGACAGGGTAACGAGCAGTACTTC,CAWSRQGNEQYF,12,TRBV30,TRBD1,TRBJ2-7,.
TGTGCCAGCAGTCCCGTCAGGGGTAATAATGAAAAACTGTTTTTT,CASSPVRGNNEKLFF,15,TRBV6-5,.,TRBJ1-4,.
TGTGCCAGCAGTTACTCTACGGGAGGGGTTTCCGGGGAGCTGTTTTTT,CASSYSTGGVSGELFF,16,TRBV6-5,TRBD2,TRBJ2-2,.
TGTGCCAGCAGCCAAGGGACTACCCTTTGGTACTTC,CASSQGTTLWYF,12,TRBV7-2,TRBD2,TRBJ2-4,.
TGTGCCAGCAGCCGAAGCTCCTACGAGCAGTACTTC,CASSRSSYEQYF,12,TRBV3-1/TRBV3-2,.,TRBJ2-7,.
TGTGCCTGGGCCGGGGACATCCAAGAGACCCAGTACTTC,CAWAGDIQETQYF,13,TRBV30,.,TRBJ2-5,.
TGTGCCAGCACCCTTTCTGACAGGGTGGGTGGCTACACCTTC,CASTLSDRVGGYTF,14,TRBV6-5,TRBD1,TRBJ1-2,.
TGCAGCGTTGAGACGGGAGTTGGCTACACCTTC,CSVETGVGYTF,11,TRBV29-1,.,TRBJ1-2,.
TGTGCCAGCAGCCCAACCTCAGGGACTTCGAACACTGAAGCTTTCTTT,CASSPTSGTSNTEAFF,16,TRBV11-1,.,TRBJ1-1,once